This T cell receptor (beta chain) was profiled in a study of cytomegalovirus exposure and HLA in healthy donors (dated 2017 in TCRdb). Broadly, across the study: According to an earlier analysis of 587 of the donors, some 180 million T cells yielded roughly 100 million unique TCR beta sequences and more than 250 Gb of sequence data. A separate validation cohort of about 110 different subjects was used in addition to the approximately 640-subject first cohort. To predict cytomegalovirus infection status, the study combined high-throughput TCR immunosequencing, statistical association of individual TCRs with disease status, and machine learning. An early release covering over 500 HLA-typed donors comprised roughly 300 gigabases of sequencing data and some 79 million unique TCR sequences. Alongside the repertoire data, information on donor age, sex, ethnicity and CMV serostatus was compiled. In the later analysis, no new phenotypic data were used to find candidate immune exposures; instead, reliance was placed on TCR beta sequences and their occurrence across donors. On average, roughly 240,000 unique TCR beta nucleotide sequences were sequenced per donor among more than 350 genotyped donors of the cohort, with roughly 19% of those sequences being non-productive. A later genetic analysis used genome-wide SNP genotypes for about 55% of the 666 donors, treating that subset as a discovery cohort. A later analysis re-analyzed previously published TCR beta repertoires from roughly 630 donors and added high-resolution HLA genotyping to study TCR occurrence patterns. About five DR-DQ haplotypes were handled as single units for association and clustering because linkage in the cohort was strong. All discovery cohort repertoires had been generated using a single sequencing platform. The study was designed to test whether signatures of past pathogen exposure could be identified by cataloging public T cell receptors. Typing coverage differed by locus: A, B, C, DRB1 and DQB1 were typed in roughly 629-630 donors, DQA1 in 500 to 550, DPA1 in 600 to 610, and DPB1 in 450 to 480. In an earlier analysis of a few hundred of the donors, high-throughput TCR beta sequencing was used to judge whether each TCR beta V gene segment behaved as functional or pseudogenic. Class I and class II HLA loci were covered by the typing at four-digit resolution. The T cell repertoires of under 700 subjects were profiled by immunosequencing and related to cytomegalovirus serostatus. Among the roughly 430 genotyped donors, around 81% belonged to the genetic ancestry cluster associated with self-reported Caucasian donors.

The cohort consisted of 600 or so healthy bone marrow donors. At the time of sampling, every cohort member was nominally healthy, though immune exposures that went unrecorded were likely present. The donor was CMV seronegative and belonged to the group of 352 seronegative cohort members. Each donor provided a peripheral blood sample, and peripheral blood mononuclear cells were used for TCR beta sequencing. Genomic DNA extraction from the blood cell samples was performed with the Qiagen DNeasy Blood Extraction Kit. Broader findings and caveats from the paper: Because the 87-base-pair reads could not distinguish some IMGT-functional V segments, including TRBV6-2 and TRBV6-3, those segments were excluded. In the study, about 150 TCR beta chains were listed as associated with cytomegalovirus. In vitro tests confirmed that three of the cytomegalovirus-associated TCR beta chains recognize cytomegalovirus antigens. The classifier was reported to diagnose cytomegalovirus status with high specificity and sensitivity in both the original cohort and the validation cohort. Assigning TCR associations to individual alleles was difficult when HLA alleles, especially DR and DQ, strongly co-occurred. Roughly uniform sequencing depth across donors was assumed in presence/absence analyses, although this assumption may not hold. V-gene and J-gene trimming of TCR beta chains was associated with a missense DCLRE1C variant in a later genetic analysis, and the association was replicated in an independent cohort. In this cohort, only TCR beta chains were sequenced, and detectable features were limited by the absence of alpha or paired-chain data. A later analysis found that most CMV-associated TCR beta chains appeared HLA-restricted, with HLA associations seemingly driven largely by CMV exposure. Specific HLA alleles were associated with over 15,000 TCR beta sequences at a false discovery rate of 0.05 in a later analysis. CMV serostatus was the only immune exposure information available for the cohort. Because HLA typing was unavailable for some donors at each locus, only the typed subset was used in association tests. About 15 rarely observed V segments, including chromosome 9 orphons, were excluded from the earlier analysis of several hundred of the donors because counts were too low. A further reported finding was that TCR beta sequences accurately predicted the HLA-A and HLA-B alleles for most subjects in the first cohort. Most TCR sequences were observed very rarely across donors, whereas some public TCRs were present in many individuals. It was suggested by the authors that the approach could potentially be generalized to other disease states and immunological phenotypes. In an earlier analysis of several hundred of the donors, most TCR beta V segments were observed in productive rearrangements about 90% or about 30% of the time, broadly matching IMGT annotations. Correlated functional status among segregating V segments might be attributable to linkage disequilibrium, but an unknown experimental factor could not be ruled out. According to a later analysis, parvovirus B19, influenza, CMV and Epstein-Barr virus appeared linked to several top co-occurrence clusters. A later genetic analysis reported fewer N-insertions in productive TCRs among donors in an Asian-associated ancestry cluster than the approximately 670-donor mean. Compared with equally common non-associated chains, HLA-associated TCR beta chains in a later analysis were more clonally expanded and had lower generation probabilities. A later analysis found that TCR association rates varied across HLA loci, with DRB1 alleles showing the most associated TCRs and HLA-C alleles the fewest. A cluster of highly shared sequence variants was judged likely to be a technical artifact of the sequencing pipeline.

To prepare the library, the immunoSEQ multiplex PCR assay was applied. For the multiplex PCR, a mixture combining 60 forward primers for TCR Vbeta segments and 13 reverse primers for TCR Jbeta segments was used. The CDR3 region of rearranged TCR beta genes was amplified from genomic DNA with a multiplex PCR assay. The Illumina HiSeq System was used to sequence the amplified TCR beta libraries as 87-base-pair reads. For the original study's pipeline: A later analysis tallied tens of millions of unique TCR beta chains across the 610 or so repertoires, and roughly 11 million of those chains were shared by two or more donors. A nearest-neighbor algorithm error-corrected the raw reads and collapsed the reads into unique sequences, merging closely related sequences to remove PCR and sequencing errors. To assign V, D and J gene segments, CDR3 sequences were aligned to IMGT reference sequences. For a sequence to be retained, a match of at least six nucleotides was required to both a V gene segment and a J gene segment. Rearrangements were classified as productive when the CDR3 lacked stop codons and remained in frame with V and J, and all other rearrangements were classified as non-productive. Following IMGT convention, CDR3 was defined as the stretch from the second conserved V-encoded cysteine up to the conserved J-encoded phenylalanine. In an earlier analysis of around 600 of the donors, sequences lacking an unambiguous match to a single V gene segment were excluded. In an earlier analysis of a few hundred of the donors, a V segment was called functional when productive rearrangements were above 56.7%, and segregating when the standard deviation between donors exceeded 5%. To diagnose cytomegalovirus status from the catalog of TCR beta chain sequences, a statistical classification framework was built. V and J gene assignment, in a later analysis, came from comparing TCR nucleotide sequences with IMGT/GENE-DB human TR gene sequences. In a later analysis, CDR3 sequences and most-parsimonious VDJ recombination scenarios were assigned using the TCRdist pipeline. In a later analysis, each TCR beta chain was defined by its CDR3 amino acid sequence together with its V-gene family, and reads without a unique V-gene family were excluded. In a later analysis, around 600 highly shared, low-generation-probability nucleotide sequences were removed to address suspected cross-contamination and a sequencing artifact. A later analysis calculated a clonal expansion index for each public chain from normalized within-repertoire ranks of inferred template counts. Generation probabilities in a later analysis came from a VDJ recombination model fitted to out-of-frame rearrangements, and those results were checked against IGoR. A later analysis scored TCR-TCR, TCR-HLA and TCR-CMV co-occurrence with hypergeometric tests, applying a repertoire-size bias correction to TCR pairs. To estimate false discovery rates, a later analysis permuted the HLA or CMV assignments 20 times. In a later analysis, co-occurring TCRs were grouped using DBSCAN, and TCRdist sequence similarity was added for clustering within HLA-allele-positive subsets. Repertoires with fewer than 30,000 or more than 120,000 public chains, plus five repertoires with anomalous nucleotide sharing, were excluded from co-occurrence clustering. TCRdb provides this immuneACCESS table in a form limited to in-frame rearrangements. Some clones are lacking; in checked studies, under half of them reflect an unresolved V gene, and why the rest are absent is not known. Clonal size and the V and J genes are those of that table, whereas D and trimming came from the DNA. In this sample the table shows fewer than 150,000 clones, 80% to 85% of which occur a single time. 0.95% to 1.5% of the sample rests with the top ten.

A single count supports this clone. Its antigen remains unidentified. No per-base quality is available; no much larger clone lies one base away. From cysteine to phenylalanine, the CDR3 is 15 amino acids long. The entry retains the CDR3 DNA only, 45 bases that are in frame from base 1. Unmatched junction bases come to 6, with V trimmed by 4 bases and J by 2 bases. Per the germline V gene, LGHNA is the CDR1 and YNFKEQ is the CDR2. The sequence joins TRBV4-2 to TRBJ1-2; TRBD1 lines up with 8 middle nucleotides. Sequencing used PBMCs. The origin of this receptor is a female donor in good health and CMV-seronegative. The nucleotide sequence is TGTGCCAGCAGCCCTCAGACAGGGGAAAACTATGGCTACACCTTC. Its translation is CASSPQTGENYGYTF.